This T cell receptor (beta chain) was identified during a study of OX40 agonist ivuxolimab in advanced cancers. Study summary: The patients' treatment was ivuxolimab, an agonistic anti-OX40 (CD134) antibody. Ivuxolimab doses were 0.01, 0.1, 0.3, 1.5, 3 or 10 mg/kg every 2 weeks. Findings and caveats of the study: Averaging showed that CD8+ T cells had more expanded clones than CD4+ did. Both CD4+ and CD8+ T cell populations in blood had undergone clonal expansion by week 6 at 0.1 to 3.0 mg/kg.

The CDR3 extends over 14 amino acids. V was clipped by 6 bases and J by 6 bases; unmatched bases: 8. Germline V gene data show CDR1 as KGHSH and CDR2 as LQKENI. Clones were read by immunoSEQ multiplex PCR, and TCRdb kept only the in-frame ones, dropping some. The sample includes about 95,000 clones, 75% to 95% of them seen just once. Concerning this clone: As yet, its antigen is unknown.

The starting material was CD4+ or CD8+ T cells sorted from blood, obtained in a trial of the OX40 agonist ivuxolimab. This chain joins TRBV18 and TRBJ1-2; TRBD1 matches 9 bases. The clonotype originates from an adult with an advanced solid tumor such as melanoma, head and neck, liver or kidney cancer. CDR3 in DNA: TGTGCCAGCTCGTCCGGGACAGGGATCCATGGCTACACCTTC. It codes for CASSSGTGIHGYTF.